Following are 25 T cell receptor beta chains from one sample sequenced in a study of T cell repertoires in cytomegalovirus infection. Their antigens remain unidentified. TCRdb fed the reads into MiXCR, producing one record per CDR3 protein. This table holds 450,000 to 600,000 distinct CDR3 sequences, 33% found once. The material was cultured PBMCs, obtained from culture after CMV antigen stimulation. The receptors originated from a human donor in good health (CMV status not recorded). Some clones in this sample may be carry-over from other donors' samples.

The chain uses TRBV24-1 and TRBJ2-1; TRBD2 matches 10 bases. With V trimmed by 2 bases and J by 1 base, 19 bases remained unmatched. CDR1 and CDR2 from the germline V gene are KGHDR and SFDVKD. CDR3 length equals 22 residues. CDR3 in amino acids: CATSDSFGGQGSSGRSYNEQFF. CDR3 sequence (DNA): TGTGCCACCAGTGATTCGTTTGGAGGACAGGGCTCTAGCGGGAGATCCTACAATGAGCAGTTCTTC.

V and J are TRBV7-6 and TRBJ2-5, with D unclear. The V gene's germline CDR1 is SGHVS and CDR2 FNYEAQ. Trimming removed 2 bases from V and 2 bases from J, with 9 bases in between. CDR3 length: 14 amino acids. CDR3 in amino acids: CASSLHPAQETQYF. CDR3 nucleotide sequence: TGTGCCAGCAGCTTACATCCAGCTCAAGAGACCCAGTACTTC.

The rearrangement links TRBV10-3 to TRBJ2-2, with a weak D call TRBD2 (6 bases). The CDR3 consists of 15 residues. Germline CDR1 is ENHRY and CDR2 is SYGVKD. V dropped 4 bases and J dropped 5 bases, with 14 bases sitting between them. CDR3 sequence reads: CAISVGTQTTGELFF. The DNA of the CDR3 is TGTGCCATCAGTGTCGGGACTCAGACTACCGGGGAGCTGTTTTTT.

The table lists this clonotype with a few counts. This rearrangement joins TRBV24-1 to TRBJ2-5; D is perhaps TRBD2 (6 bases). Germline CDR1 is KGHDR and CDR2 is SFDVKD. With 5 bases removed from V and 5 bases from J, the gap between germline ends came to 14 bases. The length of the CDR3 is 14 residues. As DNA, the CDR3 is TGTGCCACCAGTGGGCCCGGGACTGCGGAGACCCAGTACTTC. It encodes CATSGPGTAETQYF.

Many counts were recorded for this clonotype. V and J are TRBV7-2 and TRBJ2-3; D is uncertain. This CDR3 has 14 residues. V lost 4 bases, J lost 2 bases, and 10 bases lay in between. The germline V gene has CDR1 SGHTA and CDR2 FQGNSA. In DNA, the CDR3 is TGTGCCAGCAGCTCCTTACAGCTCACAGATACGCAGTATTTT. This encodes CASSSLQLTDTQYF. The complete variable domain, with remaining parts taken from reference TRBV7-2 and TRBJ2-3, reads GAGVSQSPSNKVTEKGKDVELRCDPISGHTALYWYRQSLGQGLEFLIYFQGNSAPDKSGLPSDRFSAERTGGSVSTLTIQRTQQEDSAVYLCASSSLQLTDTQYFGPGTRLTVL.

In its sample, this clonotype was seen a few times. The genes are TRBV5-1 and TRBJ1-1; 8 nucleotides match TRBD1. V trimming: 0 bases; J trimming: 7 bases; junction bases outside the gene matches: 5. The CDR3 loop spans 14 amino acids. Germline CDR1 SGHRS, CDR2 YFSETQ. CDR3 region: CASSLAAGQGEAFF. CDR3 sequence (DNA): TGCGCCAGCAGCTTGGCCGCCGGACAGGGTGAAGCTTTCTTT.

This clonotype showed up just a few times. This chain joins TRBV25-1 and TRBJ2-6, with a tentative D call TRBD1 (6 bases). Trimming shortened V by 4 bases and J by 4 bases, and 32 bases separated the two germline ends. CDR3 length: 22 residues. Germline values: CDR1 MGHDK, CDR2 SYGVNS. The CDR3 loop reads CASSAILTRGNRVKVGANVLTF. CDR3 sequence (DNA): TGTGCCAGCAGTGCCATACTAACCCGGGGCAACAGGGTAAAGGTCGGGGCCAACGTCCTGACTTTC.

This clonotype was counted only a few times. The gene calls are TRBV7-2 and TRBJ2-1; maybe TRBD2 (5 bases). Germline lookup yields CDR1 SGHTA and CDR2 FQGNSA. The V end was cut by 5 bases, the J end by 2 bases, with 13 bases between. This CDR3 is built from 15 residues. This chain's CDR3 is CASSEGGQPYNEQFF. CDR3 nucleotide sequence: TGTGCCAGCAGCGAAGGCGGGCAACCCTACAATGAGCAGTTCTTC.

This sequence joins TRBV7-6 and TRBJ2-4; D call uncertain. V was cut by 1 base and J by 5 bases, with 6 bases left in between. The germline V gene encodes CDR1 SGHVS and CDR2 FNYEAQ. The CDR3 sequence is 13 residues long. The CDR3, as DNA: TGTGCCAGCAGCTTAGAGCCGCAAAACATTCAGTACTTC. This sequence encodes CASSLEPQNIQYF.

The chain combines TRBV6-2 or TRBV6-3 with TRBJ1-4, with TRBD1 as a possible D gene (5 bases). Germline V gene sequence: CDR1 MNHEY, CDR2 SVGEGT. The V gene lost 8 bases and the J gene lost 3 bases, with 10 bases spanning the gap. The CDR3 extends over 13 amino acids. The CDR3 coding sequence is TGTGCCAGCGGACAAATAGCTAATGAAAAACTGTTTTTT. It encodes CASGQIANEKLFF.

This chain links TRBV15 with TRBJ2-1, with D hard to call. CDR1 LNHNV and CDR2 YYDKDF come from the germline V gene (reference sequence). The ends were cut back, 0 bases at V and 5 bases at J, with 14 bases in the middle. The CDR3 is made up of 16 amino acids. The CDR3, as DNA: TGTGCCACCAGCAGAGATACGGCGGTTTGGGACAATGAGCAGTTCTTC. Its translation: CATSRDTAVWDNEQFF.

The rearrangement joins TRBV6-5 to TRBJ2-1; D is unclear. This CDR3 spans 11 amino acids. The V gene's germline CDR1 is MNHEY and CDR2 SVGAGI. V was pared by 7 bases and J by 7 bases, with 8 bases between. CDR3 sequence (DNA): TGTGCCAGCACGATGGGGAATGAGCAGTTCTTC. Residues: CASTMGNEQFF.

In this sample, this clonotype turned up a few times. This chain connects TRBV6-1 to TRBJ2-3; D perhaps matches TRBD2 (6 bases). The germline gives CDR1 MNHNS, CDR2 SASEGT. V lost 4 bases, J lost 2 bases, and 19 bases lay in between. The CDR3 is 17 amino acids. DNA for the CDR3: TGTGCCAGCAGTGTAAGTCGTATGCGGGGCACCACAGATACGCAGTATTTT. Translated, it gives CASSVSRMRGTTDTQYF.

This clonotype was seen many times. The chain recombines TRBV7-8 with TRBJ2-1; weak D call: TRBD2 (5 bases). CDR3 length: 13 amino acids. CDR1 is SGHVS, CDR2 FQNEAQ, per germline. V shed 1 base and J shed 10 bases, with 11 bases lying between them. The CDR3 spells CASSLGLASEQFF. CDR3 sequence (DNA): TGTGCCAGCAGCTTAGGCCTAGCTTCGGAGCAGTTCTTC.

This chain links TRBV3-1 with TRBJ2-5; D remains ambiguous. Between the trimmed V and J ends, which lost 1 base and 4 bases, there was a span of 13 bases. From germline, CDR1 is LGHDT and CDR2 YNNKEL (reference sequence). The CDR3 is 15 amino acids. In DNA form, the CDR3 reads TGTGCCAGCAGCCAAGCGGCTATACCTGGAGAGACCCAGTACTTC. Protein product: CASSQAAIPGETQYF.

This chain joins TRBV27 and TRBJ2-1, with 7 bases identical to TRBD2. The CDR3 spans 15 residues. Germline trimming cut 3 bases from V and 7 bases from J; bases unmatched to any gene: 9. CDR1 and CDR2 (germline): MNHEY, SMNVEV (reference sequence). The CDR3 sequence is CASSFGTNSWNEQFF. The DNA of the CDR3 is TGTGCCAGCAGTTTCGGGACTAATTCTTGGAATGAGCAGTTCTTC.

The count of this clonotype is one. The V gene is TRBV4-1, the J gene TRBJ1-4; maybe TRBD1 (6 bases). V lost 2 bases to trimming and J lost 5 bases, with 12 bases between them. Germline V gene sequence: CDR1 MGHRA, CDR2 YSYEKL. The CDR3 loop spans 15 amino acids. In nucleotides, the CDR3 is TGCGCCAGCAGCCAACCCCAGGGGAGGAATGAAAAACTGTTTTTT. Protein: CASSQPQGRNEKLFF.

This clonotype was picked up a small number of times. V is TRBV7-3 and J is TRBJ2-2; TRBD1 matches 9 bases. Losses at the gene ends were 2 bases for V and 3 bases for J; bases not matched to a gene: 10. The CDR3 has 18 amino acids. Germline-derived CDR1 and CDR2 are SGHTA and FQGTGA. The CDR3 reads CASSLGDRAIFDTGELFF. The CDR3 nucleotides are TGTGCCAGCAGCTTAGGGGACAGGGCGATTTTCGACACCGGGGAGCTGTTTTTT.

J is TRBJ2-5 and V is TRBV18, with 8 bases lining up with TRBD2. Germline V lookup: CDR1 KGHSH, CDR2 LQKENI. This CDR3 is built from 15 residues. V trimming: 6 bases; J trimming: 5 bases; junction bases outside the gene matches: 11. The CDR3 coding sequence is TGTGCCAGCTCCACCCTAGTTCAGCGGGGGGAGACCCAGTACTTC. As protein: CASSTLVQRGETQYF.

In its sample, this clonotype was seen a few times. V is TRBV6-5 and J is TRBJ1-1; possibly TRBD1 for D (5 bases). Germline V CDR1 and CDR2: MNHEY, SVGAGI. The CDR3 length is 15 residues. V was pared by 0 bases and J by 4 bases, with 12 bases between. The CDR3 is CASSYSRWGVTEAFF. For the CDR3, the DNA is TGTGCCAGCAGTTACTCCCGGTGGGGGGTCACTGAAGCTTTCTTT.

This chain uses TRBV9 with TRBJ1-1, with a possible D match to TRBD1 (5 bases). Germline assignment: CDR1 SGDLS and CDR2 YYNGEE. This CDR3 contains 14 residues. Trimming cost V 1 base and J 4 bases, with 11 bases left between them. The CDR3 DNA follows: TGTGCCAGCAGCGTATTGGGGGGGAGCACTGAAGCTTTCTTT. Its translation is CASSVLGGSTEAFF.

This clonotype appeared a few times. The CDR3 region is CSGFQALTQYF. For the CDR3, the DNA is TGCAGCGGTTTCCAGGCGCTGACCCAGTACTTC. The J gene is TRBJ2-5, the V gene TRBV29-1, with D uncertain. V gave up 7 bases and J gave up 7 bases, with 13 bases separating them. The CDR3 length is 11 residues. CDR1 and CDR2 (germline): SQVTM, ANQGSEA.

This clonotype was seen only a few times. V is TRBV7-3 and J is TRBJ1-2; D might be TRBD1 (5 bases). CDR3 size: 13 residues. V was pared by 5 bases and J by 8 bases, with 15 bases between. Germline V gene lookup returns CDR1 SGHTA and CDR2 FQGTGA. This chain's CDR3 is CASSVSQGEGYTF. The CDR3 region has the DNA TGTGCCAGCAGCGTGAGTCAGGGAGAAGGCTACACCTTC.

This clonotype came up a few times. The CDR3 region is CASSWDRGEETQYF. The CDR3 nucleotides are TGTGCCAGCAGTTGGGACAGGGGCGAAGAGACCCAGTACTTC. This chain joins TRBV6-6 and TRBJ2-5, with 10 bases that match TRBD1. The CDR3 loop spans 14 amino acids. The V gene end was trimmed by 4 bases and the J gene end by 3 bases; junction bases not matched to a gene: 2. The germline gives CDR1 MNHNY, CDR2 SVGAGI (reference sequence).

The rearrangement links TRBV7-2 to TRBJ1-2; unclear D gene. Trimming took off 5 bases at V and 4 bases at J, with 11 bases between the two ends. Germline loops: CDR1 SGHTA, CDR2 FQGNSA. The CDR3 contains 13 residues. The CDR3 DNA reads TGTGCCAGCAGCGCAGAGGCCACCTATGGCTACACCTTC. Residues: CASSAEATYGYTF. The full variable domain, its missing parts supplied by reference TRBV7-2 and TRBJ1-2, is GAGVSQSPSNKVTEKGKDVELRCDPISGHTALYWYRQSLGQGLEFLIYFQGNSAPDKSGLPSDRFSAERTGGSVSTLTIQRTQQEDSAVYLCASSAEATYGYTFGSGTRLTVV.